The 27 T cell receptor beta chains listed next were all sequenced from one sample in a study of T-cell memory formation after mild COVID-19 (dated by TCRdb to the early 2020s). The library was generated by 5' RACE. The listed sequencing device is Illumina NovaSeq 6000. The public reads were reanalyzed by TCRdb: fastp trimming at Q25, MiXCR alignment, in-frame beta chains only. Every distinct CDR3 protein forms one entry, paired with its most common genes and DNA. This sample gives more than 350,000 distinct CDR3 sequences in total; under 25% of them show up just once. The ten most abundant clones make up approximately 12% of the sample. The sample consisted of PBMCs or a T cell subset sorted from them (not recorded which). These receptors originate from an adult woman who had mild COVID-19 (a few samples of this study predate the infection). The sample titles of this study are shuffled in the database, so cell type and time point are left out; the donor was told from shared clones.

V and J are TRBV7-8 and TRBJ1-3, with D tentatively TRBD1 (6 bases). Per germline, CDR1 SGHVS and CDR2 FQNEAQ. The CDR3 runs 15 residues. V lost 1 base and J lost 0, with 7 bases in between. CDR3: CASSLGGGSGNTIYF. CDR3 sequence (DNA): TGTGCCAGCAGCTTAGGAGGGGGCTCTGGAAACACCATATATTTT.

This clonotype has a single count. The CDR3: CASSLDLLAGGSSYNEQFF. CDR3 nucleotides: TGTGCCAGCAGCTTAGATTTGCTAGCGGGGGGGAGCTCCTACAATGAGCAGTTCTTC. The V call is TRBV11-2, the J call TRBJ2-1; 12 positions agree with TRBD2. This CDR3 is built from 19 residues. In germline, CDR1 is SGHAT, CDR2 FQNNGV. Germline trimming cut 0 bases from V and 0 bases from J; bases unmatched to any gene: 6. Full variable domain (missing parts from reference TRBV11-2 and TRBJ2-1): EAGVAQSPRYKIIEKRQSVAFWCNPISGHATLYWYQQILGQGPKLLIQFQNNGVVDDSQLPKDRFSAERLKGVDSTLKIQPAKLEDSAVYLCASSLDLLAGGSSYNEQFFGPGTRLTVL.

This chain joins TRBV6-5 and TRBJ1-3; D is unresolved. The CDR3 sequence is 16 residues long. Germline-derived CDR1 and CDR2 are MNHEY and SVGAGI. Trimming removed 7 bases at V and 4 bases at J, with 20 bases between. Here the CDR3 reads CASTPFRGVPGNTIYF. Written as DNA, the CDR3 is TGTGCCAGCACTCCCTTCCGAGGAGTTCCCGGAAACACCATATATTTT.

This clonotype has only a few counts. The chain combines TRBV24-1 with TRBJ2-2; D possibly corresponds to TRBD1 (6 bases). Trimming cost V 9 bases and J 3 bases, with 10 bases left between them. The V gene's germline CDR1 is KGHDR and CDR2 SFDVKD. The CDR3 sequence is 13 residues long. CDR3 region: CATGGDYTGELFF. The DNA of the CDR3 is TGTGCCACCGGGGGCGACTACACCGGGGAGCTGTTTTTT.

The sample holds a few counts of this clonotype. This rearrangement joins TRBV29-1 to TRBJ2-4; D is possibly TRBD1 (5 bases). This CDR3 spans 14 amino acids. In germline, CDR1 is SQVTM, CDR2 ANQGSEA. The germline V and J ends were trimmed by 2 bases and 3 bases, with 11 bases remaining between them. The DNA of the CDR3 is TGCAGCGTTGAAAGGGGTTTTGGCAAAAACATTCAGTACTTC. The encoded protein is CSVERGFGKNIQYF.

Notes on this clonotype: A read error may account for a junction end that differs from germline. This CDR3 is CASSYRWAGDSGVF. The CDR3, as DNA: TGTGCCAGCAGTTACAGGTGGGCCGGGGACAGCGGCGTCTTC. This chain connects TRBV6-2 or TRBV6-3 to TRBJ2-1, with 7 nucleotides matching TRBD1. This CDR3 contains 14 residues. The germline gives CDR1 MNHEY, CDR2 SVGEGT.

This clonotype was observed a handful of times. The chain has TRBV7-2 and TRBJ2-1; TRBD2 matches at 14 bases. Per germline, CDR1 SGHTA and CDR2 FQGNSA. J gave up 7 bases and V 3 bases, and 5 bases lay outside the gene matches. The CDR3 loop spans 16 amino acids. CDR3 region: CASSFGLAGGRNEQFF. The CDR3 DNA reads TGTGCCAGCAGCTTCGGACTAGCGGGGGGCAGGAATGAGCAGTTCTTC.

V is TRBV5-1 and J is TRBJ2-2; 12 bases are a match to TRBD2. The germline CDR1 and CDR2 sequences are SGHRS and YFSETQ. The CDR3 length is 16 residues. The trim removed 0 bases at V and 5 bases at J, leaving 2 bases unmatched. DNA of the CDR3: TGCGCCAGCAGCTTGGAACTAGCGGGAGGTACCGGGGAGCTGTTTTTT. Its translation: CASSLELAGGTGELFF.

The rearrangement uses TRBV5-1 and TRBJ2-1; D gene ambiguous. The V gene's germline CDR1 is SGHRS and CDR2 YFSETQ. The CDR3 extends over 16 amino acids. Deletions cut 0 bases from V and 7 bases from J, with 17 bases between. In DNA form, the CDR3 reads TGCGCCAGCAGCTTGGTTTCGGACCTCCCAAAGAATGAGCAGTTCTTC. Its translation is CASSLVSDLPKNEQFF.

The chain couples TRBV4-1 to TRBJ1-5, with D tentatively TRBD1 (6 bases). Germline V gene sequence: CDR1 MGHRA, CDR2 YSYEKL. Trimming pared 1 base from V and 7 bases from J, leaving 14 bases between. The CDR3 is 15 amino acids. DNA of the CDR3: TGCGCCAGCAGCCAAGGAGCAGGGGTTGGGCAGCCCCAGCATTTT. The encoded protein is CASSQGAGVGQPQHF.

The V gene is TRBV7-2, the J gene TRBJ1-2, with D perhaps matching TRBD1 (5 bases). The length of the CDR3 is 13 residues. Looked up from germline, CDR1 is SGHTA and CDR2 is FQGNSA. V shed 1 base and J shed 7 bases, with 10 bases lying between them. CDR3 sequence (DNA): TGTGCCAGCAGCTTAGGCGGGGGACGTGGCTACACCTTC. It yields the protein CASSLGGGRGYTF.

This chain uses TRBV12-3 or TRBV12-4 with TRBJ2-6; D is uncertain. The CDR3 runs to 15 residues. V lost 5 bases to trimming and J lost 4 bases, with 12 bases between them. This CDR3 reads CASSTRALGANVLTF. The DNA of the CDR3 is TGTGCCAGCAGTACCCGGGCCCTCGGGGCCAACGTCCTGACTTTC.

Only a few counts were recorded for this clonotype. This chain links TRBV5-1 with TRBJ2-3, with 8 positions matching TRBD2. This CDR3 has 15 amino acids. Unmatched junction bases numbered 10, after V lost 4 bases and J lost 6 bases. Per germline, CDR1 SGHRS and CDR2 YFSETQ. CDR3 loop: CASSPVGAGEDTQYF. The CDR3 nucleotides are TGCGCCAGCAGCCCCGTGGGAGCGGGAGAGGATACGCAGTATTTT.

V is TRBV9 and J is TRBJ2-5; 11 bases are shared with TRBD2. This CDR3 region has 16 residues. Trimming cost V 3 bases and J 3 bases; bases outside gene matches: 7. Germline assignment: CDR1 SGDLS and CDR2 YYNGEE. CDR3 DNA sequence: TGTGCCAGCAGCGGCCGACTAGCGGGGTATGAAGAGACCCAGTACTTC. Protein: CASSGRLAGYEETQYF. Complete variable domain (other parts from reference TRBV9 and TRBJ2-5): DSGVTQTPKHLITATGQRVTLRCSPRSGDLSVYWYQQSLDQGLQFLIQYYNGEERAKGNILERFSAQQFPDLHSELNLSSLELGDSALYFCASSGRLAGYEETQYFGPGTRLLVL.

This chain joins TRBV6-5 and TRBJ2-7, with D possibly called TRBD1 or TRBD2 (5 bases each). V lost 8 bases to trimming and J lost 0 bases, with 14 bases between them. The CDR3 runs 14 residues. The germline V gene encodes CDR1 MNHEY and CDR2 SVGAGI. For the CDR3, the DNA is TGTGCCAGCCGAGGTGAGGGGAGCTCCTACGAGCAGTACTTC. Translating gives CASRGEGSSYEQYF.

CDR3 bases: TGTGCCACCAGCAGAGATGGTATTGGAGGAAATGAAAAACTGTTTTTT. Protein product: CATSRDGIGGNEKLFF. This chain connects TRBV15 to TRBJ1-4; D gene unclear. V was cut by 0 bases and J by 5 bases, with 13 bases left in between. The germline V gene has CDR1 LNHNV and CDR2 YYDKDF (reference sequence). CDR3 size: 16 residues.

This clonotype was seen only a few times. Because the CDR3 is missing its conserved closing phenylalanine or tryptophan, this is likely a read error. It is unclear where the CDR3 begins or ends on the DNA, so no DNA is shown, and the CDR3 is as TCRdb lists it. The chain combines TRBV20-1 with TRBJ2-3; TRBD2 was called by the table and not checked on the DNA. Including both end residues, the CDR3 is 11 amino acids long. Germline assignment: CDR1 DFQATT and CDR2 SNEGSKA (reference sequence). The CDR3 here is CSARALAGDAI.

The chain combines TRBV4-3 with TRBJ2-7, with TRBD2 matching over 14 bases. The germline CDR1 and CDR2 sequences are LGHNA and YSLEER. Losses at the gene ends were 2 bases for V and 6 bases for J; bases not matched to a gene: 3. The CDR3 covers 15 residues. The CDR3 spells CASSQRGLAGVEQYF. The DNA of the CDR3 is TGCGCCAGCAGCCAAAGGGGACTAGCGGGAGTCGAGCAGTACTTC.

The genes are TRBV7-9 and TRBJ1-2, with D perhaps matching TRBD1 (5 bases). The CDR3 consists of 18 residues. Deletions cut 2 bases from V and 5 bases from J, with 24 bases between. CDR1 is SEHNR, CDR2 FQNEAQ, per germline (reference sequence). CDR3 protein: CASSLTPLYSAGAYGYTF. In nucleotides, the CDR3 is TGTGCCAGCAGCTTAACGCCGCTATATTCAGCCGGGGCGTATGGCTACACCTTC.

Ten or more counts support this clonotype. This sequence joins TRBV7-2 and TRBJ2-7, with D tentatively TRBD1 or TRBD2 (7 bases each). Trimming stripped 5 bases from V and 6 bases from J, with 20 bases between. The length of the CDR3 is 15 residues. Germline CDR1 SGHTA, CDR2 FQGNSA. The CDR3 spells CASSPRGGRLSEQYF. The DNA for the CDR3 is TGTGCCAGCAGCCCCAGGGGGGGGAGGTTGTCCGAGCAGTACTTC. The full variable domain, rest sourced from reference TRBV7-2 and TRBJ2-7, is GAGVSQSPSNKVTEKGKDVELRCDPISGHTALYWYRQSLGQGLEFLIYFQGNSAPDKSGLPSDRFSAERTGGSVSTLTIQRTQQEDSAVYLCASSPRGGRLSEQYFGPGTRLTVT.

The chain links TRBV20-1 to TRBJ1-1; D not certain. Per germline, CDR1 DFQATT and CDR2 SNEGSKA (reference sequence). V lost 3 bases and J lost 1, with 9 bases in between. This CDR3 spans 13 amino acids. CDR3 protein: CSASFSGNTEAFF. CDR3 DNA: TGCAGTGCTAGTTTTTCCGGGAACACTGAAGCTTTCTTT.

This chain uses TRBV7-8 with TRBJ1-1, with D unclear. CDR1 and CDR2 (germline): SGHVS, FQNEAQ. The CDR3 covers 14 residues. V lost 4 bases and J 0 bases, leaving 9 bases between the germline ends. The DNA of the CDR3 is TGTGCCAGCAGCTCCATTAGGCTGAACACTGAAGCTTTCTTT. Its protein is CASSSIRLNTEAFF.

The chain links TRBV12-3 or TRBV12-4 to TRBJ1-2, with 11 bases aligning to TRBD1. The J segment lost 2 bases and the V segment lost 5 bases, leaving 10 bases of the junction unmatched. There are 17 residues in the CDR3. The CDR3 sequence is CASSEKAGTGGNYGYTF. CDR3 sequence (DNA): TGTGCCAGCAGTGAGAAGGCCGGGACAGGGGGGAACTATGGCTACACCTTC.

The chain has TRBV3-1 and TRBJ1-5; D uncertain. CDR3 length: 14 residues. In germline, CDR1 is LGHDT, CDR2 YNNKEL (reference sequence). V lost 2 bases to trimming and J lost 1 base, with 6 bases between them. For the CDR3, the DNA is TGTGCCAGCAGCCAATCTGACAGCAATCAGCCCCAGCATTTT. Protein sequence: CASSQSDSNQPQHF.

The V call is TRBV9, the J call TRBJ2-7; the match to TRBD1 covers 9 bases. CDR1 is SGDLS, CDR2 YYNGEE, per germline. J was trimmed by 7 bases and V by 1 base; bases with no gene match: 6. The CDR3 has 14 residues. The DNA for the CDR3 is TGTGCCAGCAGCGTACGACCGGGACAGGGTGAGCAGTACTTC. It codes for CASSVRPGQGEQYF.

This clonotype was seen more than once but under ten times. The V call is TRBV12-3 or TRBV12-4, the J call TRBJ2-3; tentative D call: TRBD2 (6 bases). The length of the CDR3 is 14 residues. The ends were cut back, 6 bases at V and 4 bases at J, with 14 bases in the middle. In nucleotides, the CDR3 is TGTGCCAGCAGCCCCGGGTGGGGGGCAGATACGCAGTATTTT. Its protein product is CASSPGWGADTQYF.

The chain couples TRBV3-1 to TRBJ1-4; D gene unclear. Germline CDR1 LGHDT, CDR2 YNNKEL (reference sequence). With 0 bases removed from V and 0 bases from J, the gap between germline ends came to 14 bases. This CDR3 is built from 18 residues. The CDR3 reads CASSQDAYPEATNEKLFF. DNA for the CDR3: TGTGCCAGCAGCCAAGACGCCTATCCTGAGGCAACTAATGAAAAACTGTTTTTT.